The source of this TCR beta chain is a study of cytomegalovirus exposure and HLA in healthy donors. On the study more broadly: An earlier analysis found roughly 100 million unique TCR beta sequences from approximately 190 million T cells.

A note on this clone: Its antigen is undetermined.

Findings and caveats of the study: HLA-A and HLA-B allele assignments for most subjects were reportedly predicted accurately using TCR beta sequences. HLA alleles showed associations with 15,000 to 20,000 TCR beta sequences in a later analysis, at a 0.05 false discovery rate. Across donors, most TCRs were seen rarely, yet some public ones were widespread.

The CDR3 covers 14 residues. V lost 5 bases, J lost 0 bases, and 7 bases lay in between. Germline CDR1 SGHVS, CDR2 FQNEAQ. Primers: 60 Vbeta forward and 13 Jbeta reverse. TCRdb keeps only in-frame clones here, not all; method: immunoSEQ multiplex PCR. The profile shows around 130,000 clones, 75% to 85% of them singletons. The sample was PBMCs. The source of this sequence is a man aged 35-49 years in good health and CMV-seronegative. This chain links TRBV7-8 with TRBJ1-4, with TRBD1 as a possible D gene (6 bases). The chain's CDR3 is CASSNRATNEKLFF. The CDR3 DNA sequence: TGTGCCAGCAGCAACAGGGCAACTAATGAAAAACTGTTTTTT.